This record looks at one T cell receptor beta chain sequence and its context. This specimen comes from a study of cytomegalovirus exposure and HLA in healthy donors. The PCR was carried out with 60 Vbeta primers and 13 Jbeta primers. Libraries were prepared by immunoSEQ multiplex PCR; TCRdb keeps only in-frame clonotypes and omits some of them. The sample includes 150,000 to 180,000 clones, roughly 72% seen only once; the top ten take 2.1%. Between the trimmed V and J ends, which lost 2 bases and 5 bases, there was a span of 6 bases. CDR3 length: 12 amino acids. Germline assignment: CDR1 MNHNY and CDR2 SVGAGI (reference sequence).

Sample: PBMCs. The V gene is TRBV6-6, the J gene TRBJ1-1; no clear D. The TCR comes from a man aged 25 to 45 in good health and CMV-seronegative. CDR3 loop: CASSYRETEAFF. The CDR3 nucleotides are TGTGCCAGCAGTTACAGGGAGACTGAAGCTTTCTTT.